This passage covers 27 T cell receptor beta chains from one sample sequenced in a study of blood T cell repertoires in COVID-19. Sequencing was performed with immunoSEQ multiplex PCR; in TCRdb, only in-frame clones are kept and a portion is missing. This repertoire shows 320,000 or so clones, 80% to 90% found once; its top ten account for 5%. The sample consisted of PBMCs or T cells enriched from blood (not recorded which). The receptor source for this set is a man aged 30-40 years who had recovered from COVID-19.

V and J are TRBV2 and TRBJ2-7, with D perhaps matching TRBD1 (6 bases). V lost 6 bases to trimming and J lost 2 bases, with 17 bases between them. From germline, CDR1 is SNHLY and CDR2 FYNNEI. The length of the CDR3 is 15 residues. The CDR3 region has the DNA TGTGCCAGCAGGGTACAGGGTGGGGGAACCTACGAGCAGTACTTC. Translating gives CASRVQGGGTYEQYF.

The chain joins TRBV5-4 to TRBJ1-1, with 7 bases aligning to TRBD1. The CDR3 runs 16 residues. V shed 4 bases, J shed 4 bases, and the junction held 13 bases outside the gene matches. Germline CDR1 is SGHNT and CDR2 is YYREEE (reference sequence). The CDR3 bases are TGTGCCAGCAGCCCCGGGACAGCGTGGGCGGGCACTGAAGCTTTCTTT. Encoded protein: CASSPGTAWAGTEAFF.

A single count supports this clone. The chain has TRBV5-1 and TRBJ2-7; tentatively, D is TRBD2 (5 bases). Germline CDR1 reads SGHRS; CDR2 reads YFSETQ. Trimming cost V 0 bases and J 6 bases, with 22 bases left between them. This CDR3 region has 17 residues. The CDR3 DNA reads as TGCGCCAGCAGCTTGGCCGGGGATGGGTCCCGTGGTGTCGAGCAGTACTTC. Its protein product is CASSLAGDGSRGVEQYF. Combining the CDR3 with reference TRBV5-1 and TRBJ2-7 gives the whole variable domain KAGVTQTPRYLIKTRGQQVTLSCSPISGHRSVSWYQQTPGQGLQFLFEYFSETQRNKGNFPGRFSGRQFSNSRSEMNVSTLELGDSALYLCASSLAGDGSRGVEQYFGPGTRLTVT.

The chain recombines TRBV5-1 with TRBJ2-3; D may be TRBD1 (7 bases). The length of the CDR3 is 16 residues. Per germline, CDR1 SGHRS and CDR2 YFSETQ. V was trimmed by 0 bases and J by 5 bases, leaving 16 bases between them. CDR3 DNA: TGCGCCAGCAGCTTGGATATTCTGCAGGGGGGAGATACGCAGTATTTT. This gives the protein CASSLDILQGGDTQYF. Looking up the rest from reference TRBV5-1 and TRBJ2-3 gives the full variable domain: KAGVTQTPRYLIKTRGQQVTLSCSPISGHRSVSWYQQTPGQGLQFLFEYFSETQRNKGNFPGRFSGRQFSNSRSEMNVSTLELGDSALYLCASSLDILQGGDTQYFGPGTRLTVL.

The V and J genes are TRBV27 and TRBJ1-2, with D unresolved. V lost 3 bases and J lost 4, with 15 bases in between. The V gene's germline CDR1 is MNHEY and CDR2 SMNVEV (reference sequence). CDR3 length: 15 residues. Here the CDR3 DNA reads TGTGCCAGCAGTTTGCAGGCGGGAATGGGCTATGGCTACACCTTC. Residues: CASSLQAGMGYGYTF.

V usage is TRBV6-1 and J usage is TRBJ2-2; no definite D call. Trimming stripped 3 bases from V and 7 bases from J, with 3 bases between. Germline V lookup: CDR1 MNHNS, CDR2 SASEGT. This CDR3 has 11 residues. The CDR3 nucleotides read TGTGCCAGCAGTGACGTCGGGGAGCTGTTTTTT. This translates into CASSDVGELFF.

This chain links TRBV19 with TRBJ1-2; 7 positions match TRBD1. The V segment lost 3 bases and the J segment 10 bases; nucleotides outside the gene matches: 17. The CDR3 loop spans 16 amino acids. Germline loops: CDR1 LNHDA, CDR2 SQIVND (reference sequence). DNA of the CDR3: TGTGCCAGTAGTATCCAATTGGGTTTAGGGGGCGATGCCTACACCTTC. This codes for CASSIQLGLGGDAYTF.

This chain uses TRBV28 with TRBJ2-2, with D perhaps TRBD2 (6 bases). Germline CDR1 and CDR2: MDHEN and SYDVKM. The V end lost 1 base, the J end lost 3 bases, and 6 bases lay between the germline ends. This CDR3 is built from 14 residues. The CDR3 DNA is TGTGCCAGCAGTTTATCGGGGGACACCGGGGAGCTGTTTTTT. Translated, it gives CASSLSGDTGELFF. Full variable domain (missing parts from reference TRBV28 and TRBJ2-2): DVKVTQSSRYLVKRTGEKVFLECVQDMDHENMFWYRQDPGLGLRLIYFSYDVKMKEKGDIPEGYSVSREKKERFSLILESASTNQTSMYLCASSLSGDTGELFFGEGSRLTVL.

The chain couples TRBV15 to TRBJ2-5, with D possibly matching TRBD1 (6 bases). Trimming removed 11 bases at V and 6 bases at J, with 22 bases between. The CDR3 totals 14 residues. The germline V gene has CDR1 LNHNV and CDR2 YYDKDF (reference sequence). The CDR3, as DNA: TGTGCCCGCGTACAGGGACCGGGGTCGAAGACCCAGTACTTC. It codes for CARVQGPGSKTQYF.

The chain employs TRBV6-5 and TRBJ1-4; D uncertain. V was trimmed by 5 bases and J by 4 bases, leaving 14 bases between them. The CDR3 sequence is 15 residues long. CDR1 is MNHEY and CDR2 is SVGAGI in the germline V gene. CDR3 DNA sequence: TGTGCCAGCAGTCCCGGACTTTGGGTTAATGAAAAACTGTTTTTT. It is translated as CASSPGLWVNEKLFF.

This chain joins TRBV13 and TRBJ2-3; TRBD1 agrees at 9 bases. J lost 5 bases, V lost 4 bases, and 4 bases had no gene match. This CDR3 region has 14 residues. The germline CDR1 and CDR2 sequences are PRHDT and FYEKMQ (reference sequence). The CDR3 reads CASSYRGPEDTQYF. Written as DNA, the CDR3 is TGTGCCAGCAGCTACAGGGGGCCGGAAGATACGCAGTATTTT.

CDR3 in amino acids: CACRPLLAGRHEQYF. DNA of the CDR3: TGTGCCTGTAGGCCGTTACTAGCGGGGAGGCACGAGCAGTACTTC. The J gene is TRBJ2-7, the V gene TRBV30; TRBD2 matches at 10 bases. Germline V lookup: CDR1 GTSNPN, CDR2 SVGIG (reference sequence). This CDR3 region has 15 residues. V lost 6 bases and J lost 5; bases outside the gene matches: 13.

CDR3 in amino acids: CASSAHRDSLRFRYF. Here the CDR3 DNA reads TGTGCCAGCAGTGCTCACCGGGACAGCCTTAGGTTTCGGTACTTC. V and J are TRBV6-1 and TRBJ2-4; 7 positions match TRBD1. CDR1 MNHNS and CDR2 SASEGT come from the germline V gene. The CDR3 is 15 amino acids. The J segment lost 15 bases and the V segment lost 4 bases, leaving 18 bases of the junction unmatched.

This clone showed up just once. The V gene is TRBV29-1, the J gene TRBJ1-2; D is unresolved. V was clipped by 2 bases and J by 6 bases, with 19 bases between them. The CDR3 has 15 amino acids. The germline CDR1 and CDR2 sequences are SQVTM and ANQGSEA. CDR3 region: CSVEYRVSGFDGYTF. DNA for the CDR3: TGCAGCGTTGAATATCGGGTTTCCGGGTTCGATGGCTACACCTTC.

V gene TRBV7-9 combines with J gene TRBJ2-3; 11 bases map to TRBD2. Trimming cost V 5 bases and J 2 bases; bases outside gene matches: 6. This CDR3 is built from 16 residues. Germline V gene lookup returns CDR1 SEHNR and CDR2 FQNEAQ (reference sequence). DNA of the CDR3: TGTGCCAGCAGCCTTAGCGGGGGGGCCGCCACAGATACGCAGTATTTT. Its translation: CASSLSGGAATDTQYF.

The V gene is TRBV2, the J gene TRBJ2-7; the D is unclear. The germline V gene has CDR1 SNHLY and CDR2 FYNNEI. The CDR3 runs 13 residues. V was clipped by 5 bases and J by 0 bases, with 8 bases between them. In nucleotides, the CDR3 is TGTGCCAGCAGTCTAGAACTCTCCTACGAGCAGTACTTC. Residues: CASSLELSYEQYF.

The rearrangement uses TRBV7-2 and TRBJ2-7; 9 nucleotides match TRBD1. With 4 bases clipped from V and 2 bases from J, the junction kept 6 bases outside the gene matches. CDR1 and CDR2 (germline): SGHTA, FQGNSA. The CDR3 totals 15 residues. For the CDR3, the DNA is TGTGCCAGCAGCTCGCGAGGACAGGGGCCCTACGAGCAGTACTTC. Amino acids: CASSSRGQGPYEQYF.

V and J are TRBV5-1 and TRBJ2-7; D is perhaps TRBD1 (6 bases). Trimming removed 0 bases at V and 3 bases at J, with 10 bases between. Per the germline V gene, CDR1 is SGHRS and CDR2 is YFSETQ. This CDR3 contains 14 residues. CDR3 sequence (DNA): TGCGCCAGCAGCTTGGTAACAGGGAACTACGAGCAGTACTTC. Amino acid sequence: CASSLVTGNYEQYF.

The V call is TRBV18, the J call TRBJ1-1; 7 bases are shared with TRBD1. V was clipped by 4 bases and J by 0 bases; unmatched bases: 11. Germline-derived CDR1 and CDR2 are KGHSH and LQKENI. The CDR3 covers 17 residues. CDR3 bases: TGTGCCAGCTCACAAACCCCCGGGACAGCAATGAACACTGAAGCTTTCTTT. It specifies CASSQTPGTAMNTEAFF.

The rearrangement joins TRBV10-2 to TRBJ1-5, with D tentatively TRBD1 (5 bases). The CDR3 consists of 13 residues. V was clipped by 7 bases and J by 7 bases, with 14 bases between them. Germline V lookup: CDR1 WSHSY, CDR2 SAAADI. The CDR3 sequence: CASTTGGDQPQHF. CDR3 coding DNA: TGCGCCAGCACCACGGGGGGTGACCAGCCCCAGCATTTT.

This clone has a handful of counts. The CDR3 protein is CASSKQQHQETQYF. The CDR3 DNA sequence: TGTGCCAGCAGCAAACAGCAACACCAAGAGACCCAGTACTTC. The chain has TRBV2 and TRBJ2-5; D not resolved. The germline gives CDR1 SNHLY, CDR2 FYNNEI. V was pared by 6 bases and J by 0 bases, with 11 bases between. This CDR3 is 14 amino acids long.

The rearrangement uses TRBV5-5 and TRBJ2-2, with D hard to call. The CDR3 runs to 13 residues. V gave up 3 bases and J gave up 6 bases, with 9 bases separating them. Per germline, CDR1 SGHKS and CDR2 YYEKEE (reference sequence). DNA of the CDR3: TGTGCCAGCAGCTCCTACAGTGCCGGGGAGCTGTTTTTT. As protein: CASSSYSAGELFF.

V gene TRBV6-6 combines with J gene TRBJ1-5; 8 nucleotides match TRBD1. J lost 0 bases, V lost 5 bases, and 12 bases had no gene match. The CDR3 consists of 18 residues. Germline CDR1 and CDR2: MNHNY and SVGAGI (reference sequence). CDR3: CASSRHDRGINSNQPQHF. In DNA form, the CDR3 reads TGTGCCAGCAGTCGTCATGACAGGGGAATCAATAGCAATCAGCCCCAGCATTTT.

V usage is TRBV6-4 and J usage is TRBJ2-7; D may be TRBD2 (5 bases). The ends were cut back, 7 bases at V and 0 bases at J, with 16 bases in the middle. The CDR3 length is 15 residues. Germline CDR1 is MRHNA and CDR2 is SNTAGT. CDR3: CASMPGVRSSYEQYF. Written as DNA, the CDR3 is TGTGCCAGCATGCCCGGGGTCAGGAGCTCCTACGAGCAGTACTTC.

The J gene is TRBJ1-3, the V gene TRBV15, with unresolved D. V was trimmed by 2 bases and J by 0 bases, leaving 8 bases between them. Per germline, CDR1 LNHNV and CDR2 YYDKDF (reference sequence). The CDR3 sequence is 15 residues long. CDR3 in DNA: TGTGCCACCAGCAGACCGACTGACTCTGGAAACACCATATATTTT. Its protein product is CATSRPTDSGNTIYF.

CDR3 nucleotide sequence: TGTGCCAGCAGCTCAACCGGGACAGCTCAAGAGACCCAGTACTTC. It specifies CASSSTGTAQETQYF. The chain is built from TRBV7-7 and TRBJ2-5; TRBD1 aligns across 7 bases. CDR1 SSHAT and CDR2 FNYEAQ come from the germline V gene (reference sequence). This CDR3 is 15 amino acids long. The ends lost 4 bases at V and 2 bases at J; junction bases unmatched: 7.

The chain carries TRBV7-9 and TRBJ1-4, with 10 nucleotides matching TRBD1. V dropped 5 bases and J dropped 4; count of bases not matched to a gene: 1. Germline loops: CDR1 SEHNR, CDR2 FQNEAQ (reference sequence). This CDR3 contains 14 residues. CDR3 protein: CASSRTGGNEKLFF. In DNA form, the CDR3 reads TGTGCCAGCAGCCGGACAGGGGGTAATGAAAAACTGTTTTTT.